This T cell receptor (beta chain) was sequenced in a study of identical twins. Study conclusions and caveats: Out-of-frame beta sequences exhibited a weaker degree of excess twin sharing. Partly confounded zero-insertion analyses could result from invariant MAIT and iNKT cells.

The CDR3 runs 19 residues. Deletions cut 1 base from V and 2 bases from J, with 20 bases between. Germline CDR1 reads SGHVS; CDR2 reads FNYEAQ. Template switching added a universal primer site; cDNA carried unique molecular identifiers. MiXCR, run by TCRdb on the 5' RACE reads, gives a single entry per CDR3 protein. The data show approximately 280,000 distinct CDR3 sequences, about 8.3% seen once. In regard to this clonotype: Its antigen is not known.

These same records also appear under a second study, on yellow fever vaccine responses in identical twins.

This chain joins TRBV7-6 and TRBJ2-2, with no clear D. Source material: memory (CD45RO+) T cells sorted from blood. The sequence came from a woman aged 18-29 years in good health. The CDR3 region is CASSLEAATPRLNTGELFF. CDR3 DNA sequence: TGTGCCAGCAGCTTAGAGGCGGCAACCCCCCGATTAAACACCGGGGAGCTGTTTTTT.